At least ten counts were recorded for the clone carrying this T cell receptor beta chain. A process of 5'RACE template switching, which added a universal primer site and UMIs, was used to make TCR cDNA. TCRdb independently ran MiXCR on the 5' RACE reads; one entry per CDR3 protein. Among 68,000 or so distinct CDR3 sequences, 6.5% to 9% were seen once, and the ten largest hold 30% to 45%. These data come from a study of T cells after yellow fever vaccination. Looking at the study overall: SMART-Seq v4 Ultra Low Input prepared the low-cell-number fractions.

The CDR3 length is 14 residues. V was pared by 3 bases and J by 0 bases, with 8 bases between. Germline assignment: CDR1 LGHNA and CDR2 YSLEER. The material was CD8+ T cells sorted from PBMCs, obtained 15 days after the yellow fever booster vaccination. The clonotype was recovered from a man aged 30-40 years who received the YFV17D yellow fever vaccine. This chain joins TRBV4-3 and TRBJ1-1, with D perhaps matching TRBD1 (6 bases). In DNA, the CDR3 is TGCGCCAGCAGCCATGACAGGTTGAACACTGAAGCTTTCTTT. It translates to CASSHDRLNTEAFF.